Sequencing of this TCR beta chain was carried out in a study of cytomegalovirus exposure and HLA in healthy donors. As for the study in general: About 85 million unique TCRs from HLA-typed donors were held in an early release of data. Findings and caveats of the study: Within a later analysis, the majority of CMV-associated TCR beta chains appeared HLA-restricted. Trimming of TCR beta V- and J-genes showed a link, identified in a later analysis, to a missense DCLRE1C variant. As was reported, the classifier diagnosed cytomegalovirus status with high specificity and sensitivity.

Germline V gene data show CDR1 as GTSNPN and CDR2 as SVGIG (reference sequence). The CDR3 has 11 amino acids. Trimming shortened V by 0 bases and J by 8 bases, and 5 bases separated the two germline ends. Use of 60 Vbeta and 13 Jbeta primers characterized the PCR. This table comes from immunoSEQ multiplex PCR, and its TCRdb copy is limited to in-frame clones, with some not included. Its table lists 120,000 or so clones. Comments on this clone: Its antigen is not identified.

The specimen sequenced was PBMCs. This chain uses TRBV30 with TRBJ2-1, with D uncertain. This sequence was found in a man aged 18 to 35 in good health and CMV-seronegative. The CDR3 is CAWSVTDEQFF. CDR3 nucleotides: TGTGCCTGGAGTGTCACGGATGAGCAGTTCTTC.